A single sample gave rise to the 28 T cell receptor beta chains below, sequenced in a study of blood T cell repertoires in COVID-19. Using immunoSEQ multiplex PCR, the repertoire was profiled, and TCRdb retains in-frame clones only, with some absent. The sample shows 260,000 or so clones, roughly 76% of them seen only once. Input material: peripheral blood. The receptor source for this set is a woman aged 80 or over with COVID-19, enrolled during active disease.

The chain couples TRBV12-3 or TRBV12-4 to TRBJ2-5, with TRBD1 matching over 7 bases. The CDR3 covers 13 residues. V shed 5 bases, J shed 2 bases, and the junction held 2 bases outside the gene matches. The CDR3 coding sequence is TGTGCCAGCAGTCAGGGGGTACAAGAGACCCAGTACTTC. It is translated as CASSQGVQETQYF.

The CDR3 reads CAISDLSGNNQPQHF. The CDR3 nucleotides are TGTGCCATCAGTGACCTTTCAGGGAACAATCAGCCCCAGCATTTT. The V and J genes are TRBV10-3 and TRBJ1-5, with a tentative D call TRBD1 (5 bases). The CDR3 totals 15 residues. Germline V gene lookup returns CDR1 ENHRY and CDR2 SYGVKD. With 3 bases removed from V and 3 bases from J, the gap between germline ends came to 12 bases.

The chain recombines TRBV7-3 with TRBJ2-6, with D unclear. Germline values: CDR1 SGHTA, CDR2 FQGTGA. Trimming removed 2 bases from V and 1 base from J, with 3 bases in between. The CDR3 is made up of 14 amino acids. CDR3 in amino acids: CASSLSSGANVLTF. CDR3 bases: TGTGCCAGCAGCTTATCGTCTGGGGCCAACGTCCTGACTTTC. The full variable domain, rest sourced from reference TRBV7-3 and TRBJ2-6, is GAGVSQTPSNKVTEKGKYVELRCDPISGHTALYWYRQSLGQGPEFLIYFQGTGAADDSGLPNDRFFAVRPEGSVSTLKIQRTERGDSAVYLCASSLSSGANVLTFGAGSRLTVL.

The table lists this clone with a count of one. J is TRBJ1-5 and V is TRBV2; 7 bases align to TRBD1. CDR3 length equals 12 residues. The germline V gene encodes CDR1 SNHLY and CDR2 FYNNEI. Trimming cost V 8 bases and J 5 bases; bases outside gene matches: 3. Here the CDR3 reads CASAGTDQPQHF. The DNA of the CDR3 is TGTGCCAGCGCCGGGACAGATCAGCCCCAGCATTTT.

The chain uses TRBV9 and TRBJ2-7; 14 bases align to TRBD2. The CDR3 contains 15 residues. Per germline, CDR1 SGDLS and CDR2 YYNGEE. V lost 3 bases, J lost 4 bases, and 3 bases stayed unmatched. The CDR3 nucleotides read TGTGCCAGCAGCGCGGGACTAGCGGGAGTATACGAGCAGTACTTC. It translates to CASSAGLAGVYEQYF.

The chain employs TRBV4-1 and TRBJ2-1, with 9 bases matching TRBD1. The CDR3 consists of 15 residues. The J segment lost 4 bases and the V segment lost 3 bases, leaving 4 bases of the junction unmatched. From germline, CDR1 is MGHRA and CDR2 YSYEKL. The CDR3 nucleotides are TGCGCCAGCAGCCACCGGGACAGGGAGTACAATGAGCAGTTCTTC. It codes for CASSHRDREYNEQFF.

V is TRBV5-1 and J is TRBJ2-5, with 7 bases aligning to TRBD1. V lost 2 bases to trimming and J lost 7 bases; unmatched junction nucleotides: 5. CDR3 length equals 13 residues. Germline V gene sequence: CDR1 SGHRS, CDR2 YFSETQ. In nucleotides, the CDR3 is TGCGCCAGCAGCTTCAGGCAGGGGGTGACCCAGTACTTC. Residues: CASSFRQGVTQYF.

The CDR3 reads CASSYLDKSYEQYF. CDR3 coding DNA: TGTGCCAGCAGTTACCTCGACAAATCCTACGAGCAGTACTTC. The chain links TRBV6-6 to TRBJ2-7; D is unresolved. CDR3 length: 14 amino acids. Per germline, CDR1 MNHNY and CDR2 SVGAGI (reference sequence). With 2 bases removed from V and 1 base from J, the gap between germline ends came to 9 bases.

The V gene is TRBV5-1, the J gene TRBJ1-1, with TRBD1 as a possible D gene (6 bases). This CDR3 comprises 15 residues. Trimming removed 3 bases from V and 5 bases from J, with 17 bases in between. Germline assignment: CDR1 SGHRS and CDR2 YFSETQ. The CDR3 nucleotides are TGCGCCAGCAGCTCCCCTGACAGGTTAGGTACTGAAGCTTTCTTT. This gives the protein CASSSPDRLGTEAFF.

This chain joins TRBV24-1 and TRBJ2-2; no firm D call. This CDR3 is 14 amino acids long. V was clipped by 1 base and J by 7 bases, with 9 bases between them. Germline lookup yields CDR1 KGHDR and CDR2 SFDVKD. In nucleotides, the CDR3 is TGTGCCACCAGTGATTTACGGTACGGCGGGGAGCTGTTTTTT. This gives the protein CATSDLRYGGELFF.

The chain combines TRBV6-5 with TRBJ1-1; 10 bases match TRBD1. V lost 5 bases to trimming and J lost 0 bases; unmatched junction nucleotides: 3. The germline V gene encodes CDR1 MNHEY and CDR2 SVGAGI. This CDR3 region has 15 residues. The CDR3 spells CASSRDRGVNTEAFF. In DNA form, the CDR3 reads TGTGCCAGCAGTAGGGACAGGGGTGTGAACACTGAAGCTTTCTTT.

The chain couples TRBV28 to TRBJ2-7; D is undetermined. The CDR3 has 13 residues. V was clipped by 2 bases and J by 6 bases, with 11 bases between them. The germline V gene has CDR1 MDHEN and CDR2 SYDVKM. CDR3 DNA: TGTGCCAGCAGTTTAACTAACTGGGTCGAGCAGTACTTC. Protein sequence: CASSLTNWVEQYF. The variable domain in full, with the rest retrieved from reference TRBV28 and TRBJ2-7, is DVKVTQSSRYLVKRTGEKVFLECVQDMDHENMFWYRQDPGLGLRLIYFSYDVKMKEKGDIPEGYSVSREKKERFSLILESASTNQTSMYLCASSLTNWVEQYFGPGTRLTVT.

The J gene is TRBJ2-7, the V gene TRBV5-1, with a possible D match to TRBD2 (6 bases). The CDR3 runs 13 residues. Germline CDR1 SGHRS, CDR2 YFSETQ. V was shortened by 3 bases and J by 0 bases, with 7 bases between the two germline ends. The CDR3 DNA is TGCGCCAGCAGCTCGGGAGACTCCTACGAGCAGTACTTC. Translated, it gives CASSSGDSYEQYF.

This clone was found once. The rearrangement joins TRBV5-1 to TRBJ1-4; D unresolved. With 2 bases removed from V and 0 bases from J, the gap between germline ends came to 8 bases. CDR3 length: 15 residues. Per germline, CDR1 SGHRS and CDR2 YFSETQ. CDR3 in amino acids: CASSLSDATNEKLFF. The CDR3 nucleotides are TGCGCCAGCAGCTTATCAGATGCAACTAATGAAAAACTGTTTTTT.

The genes are TRBV7-3 and TRBJ2-1, with 7 bases lining up with TRBD2. J lost 1 base, V lost 2 bases, and 14 bases had no gene match. The germline V gene has CDR1 SGHTA and CDR2 FQGTGA. CDR3 length equals 19 residues. In DNA, the CDR3 is TGTGCCAGCAGCTTACGGGCTCCGGGCGGGAGTCCTTCCTACAATGAGCAGTTCTTC. Translated, it gives CASSLRAPGGSPSYNEQFF.

V and J are TRBV4-1 and TRBJ2-7; 9 bases fit TRBD2. This CDR3 spans 15 amino acids. CDR1 is MGHRA and CDR2 is YSYEKL in the germline V gene. J lost 10 bases, V lost 0 bases, and 10 bases had no gene match. The CDR3 spells CASSQDQAGGPTQYF. CDR3 coding DNA: TGCGCCAGCAGCCAAGATCAGGCGGGAGGGCCGACACAGTACTTC.

The chain combines TRBV9 with TRBJ1-1; 7 nucleotides agree with TRBD1. The CDR3 consists of 18 residues. The trim removed 0 bases at V and 1 base at J, leaving 12 bases unmatched. Germline V gene data show CDR1 as SGDLS and CDR2 as YYNGEE. This CDR3 reads CASSVEGAEGPENTEAFF. The CDR3 DNA sequence: TGTGCCAGCAGCGTAGAGGGGGCGGAAGGGCCCGAGAACACTGAAGCTTTCTTT.

The chain employs TRBV30 and TRBJ1-1, with a possible D match to TRBD1 (6 bases). The CDR3 runs to 15 residues. The ends were cut back, 4 bases at V and 4 bases at J, with 19 bases in the middle. Germline V lookup: CDR1 GTSNPN, CDR2 SVGIG (reference sequence). CDR3 residues: CAWTELGGVGTEAFF. CDR3 coding DNA: TGTGCCTGGACAGAATTAGGGGGGGTGGGCACTGAAGCTTTCTTT.

The V gene is TRBV24-1, the J gene TRBJ1-2; possible D gene TRBD1, 6 bases. Trimming removed 4 bases from V and 0 bases from J, with 14 bases in between. The germline CDR1 and CDR2 sequences are KGHDR and SFDVKD. The CDR3 is 16 amino acids. CDR3 in DNA: TGTGCCACCAGTGAGGGTGGGACACCCGCTAACTATGGCTACACCTTC. It encodes CATSEGGTPANYGYTF.

The chain joins TRBV7-3 to TRBJ1-1; no clear D gene. There are 13 residues in the CDR3. The V end lost 1 base, the J end lost 1 base, and 4 bases lay between the germline ends. Per the germline V gene, CDR1 is SGHTA and CDR2 is FQGTGA. The DNA for the CDR3 is TGTGCCAGCAGCTTAAGTCAGAACACTGAAGCTTTCTTT. It specifies CASSLSQNTEAFF. The full variable domain, with the rest looked up from reference TRBV7-3 and TRBJ1-1, is GAGVSQTPSNKVTEKGKYVELRCDPISGHTALYWYRQSLGQGPEFLIYFQGTGAADDSGLPNDRFFAVRPEGSVSTLKIQRTERGDSAVYLCASSLSQNTEAFFGQGTRLTVV.

V is TRBV6-6 and J is TRBJ1-2; tentative D call: TRBD1 (5 bases). V was shortened by 7 bases and J by 5 bases, with 14 bases between the two germline ends. Germline CDR1 reads MNHNY; CDR2 reads SVGAGI (reference sequence). The CDR3 consists of 13 residues. In nucleotides, the CDR3 is TGTGCCAGCACCTTTATAGGGGAATATGGCTACACCTTC. Translating gives CASTFIGEYGYTF.

The V call is TRBV29-1, the J call TRBJ1-2; D perhaps matches TRBD1 (6 bases). Germline CDR1 reads SQVTM; CDR2 reads ANQGSEA. The CDR3 spans 13 residues. Trimming took 7 bases from V and 6 from J, leaving 18 bases between them. CDR3 loop: CSALGTKGDGYTF. DNA of the CDR3: TGCAGCGCCCTCGGGACAAAGGGCGATGGCTACACCTTC.

V and J are TRBV7-2 and TRBJ2-5, with D tentatively TRBD1 (7 bases). Germline V gives CDR1 SGHTA, CDR2 FQGNSA. The CDR3 totals 14 residues. The V end was cut by 4 bases, the J end by 7 bases, with 16 bases between. As DNA, the CDR3 is TGTGCCAGCAGCTATTCTAACAGGGGAGGGACCCAGTACTTC. Translation gives CASSYSNRGGTQYF.

The gene calls are TRBV18 and TRBJ1-2, with 10 bases fitting TRBD1. After removal of 2 bases from V and 4 bases from J, the junction contained 4 bases not matched to a gene. Germline CDR1 is KGHSH and CDR2 is LQKENI. The CDR3 covers 15 residues. The CDR3 bases are TGTGCCAGCTCACCAAGTGGGACAGGGGCCTATGGCTACACCTTC. Its protein product is CASSPSGTGAYGYTF.

V gene TRBV27 combines with J gene TRBJ2-7; 9 nucleotides agree with TRBD1. CDR1 and CDR2 (germline): MNHEY, SMNVEV (reference sequence). Unmatched junction bases numbered 3, after V lost 4 bases and J lost 2 bases. The CDR3 covers 14 residues. DNA for the CDR3: TGTGCCAGCAGTTCTCGACAGGGGGCCTACGAGCAGTACTTC. Its translation: CASSSRQGAYEQYF.

J is TRBJ2-5 and V is TRBV5-1; D uncertain. CDR1 is SGHRS, CDR2 YFSETQ, per germline. The CDR3 consists of 13 residues. V lost 4 bases and J 4 bases, leaving 11 bases between the germline ends. The DNA of the CDR3 is TGCGCCAGCAGCGCGGCTAACGGAGAGACCCAGTACTTC. Its protein product is CASSAANGETQYF.

This clone was detected a few times. The rearrangement uses TRBV27 and TRBJ1-6; 9 nucleotides line up with TRBD1. Trimming took 4 bases from V and 9 from J; bases not matched to a gene: 7. The CDR3 totals 15 residues. Germline CDR1 reads MNHEY; CDR2 reads SMNVEV (reference sequence). CDR3 bases: TGTGCCAGCAGTTCCGGGACAGGGAGGAGTTCACCCCTCCACTTT. As protein: CASSSGTGRSSPLHF.

The chain couples TRBV15 to TRBJ2-5; D not certain. The V gene lost 5 bases and the J gene lost 5 bases, with 21 bases spanning the gap. CDR3 length equals 16 residues. Germline V gene data show CDR1 as LNHNV and CDR2 as YYDKDF (reference sequence). CDR3 region: CATSALPGSRRETQYF. The CDR3 DNA reads TGTGCCACCAGCGCTCTACCGGGTAGCCGAAGGGAGACCCAGTACTTC.